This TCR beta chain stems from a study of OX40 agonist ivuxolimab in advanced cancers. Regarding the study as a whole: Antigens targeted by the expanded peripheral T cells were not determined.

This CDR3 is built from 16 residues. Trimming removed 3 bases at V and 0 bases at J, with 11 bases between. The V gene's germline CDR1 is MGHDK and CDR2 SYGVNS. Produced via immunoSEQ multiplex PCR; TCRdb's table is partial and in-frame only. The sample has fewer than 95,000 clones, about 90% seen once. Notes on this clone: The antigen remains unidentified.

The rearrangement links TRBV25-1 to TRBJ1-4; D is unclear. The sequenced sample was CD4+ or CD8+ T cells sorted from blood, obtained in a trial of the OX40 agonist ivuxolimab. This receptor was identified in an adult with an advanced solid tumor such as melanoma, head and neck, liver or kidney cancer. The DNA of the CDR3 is TGTGCCAGCAGTGACCCCAGTTCCCCAACTAATGAAAAACTGTTTTTT. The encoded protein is CASSDPSSPTNEKLFF.